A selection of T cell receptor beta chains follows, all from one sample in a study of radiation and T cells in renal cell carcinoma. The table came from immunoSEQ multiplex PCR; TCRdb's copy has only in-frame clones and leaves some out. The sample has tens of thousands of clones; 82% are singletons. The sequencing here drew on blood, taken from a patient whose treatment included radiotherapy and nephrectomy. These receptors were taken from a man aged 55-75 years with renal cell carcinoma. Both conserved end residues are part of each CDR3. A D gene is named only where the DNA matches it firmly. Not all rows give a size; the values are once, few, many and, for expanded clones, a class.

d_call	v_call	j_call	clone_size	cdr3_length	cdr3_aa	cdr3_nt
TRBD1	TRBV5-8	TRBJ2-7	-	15	CASSPRQGPPYEQYF	TGTGCCAGCAGCCCAAGACAGGGTCCTCCCTACGAGCAGTACTTC
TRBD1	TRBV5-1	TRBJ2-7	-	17	CASSLLPLGDRGYEQYF	TGCGCCAGCAGCTTGTTACCCCTAGGGGACAGGGGTTACGAGCAGTACTTC
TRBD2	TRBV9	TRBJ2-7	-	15	CASSVAPVAGDEQYF	TGTGCCAGCAGCGTAGCACCCGTGGCGGGAGACGAGCAGTACTTC
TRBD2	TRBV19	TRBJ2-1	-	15	CASSIDRTSVNEQFF	TGTGCCAGTAGTATAGATCGGACTAGCGTCAATGAGCAGTTCTTC
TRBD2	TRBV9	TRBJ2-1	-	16	CASSPGGTSGYNEQFF	TGTGCCAGCAGCCCAGGGGGGACTAGCGGCTACAATGAGCAGTTCTTC
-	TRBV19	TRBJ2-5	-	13	CASNGGPGETQYF	TGTGCCAGTAATGGGGGGCCGGGGGAGACCCAGTACTTC
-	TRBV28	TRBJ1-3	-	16	CASSFQGRTSGNTIYF	TGTGCCAGCAGTTTCCAGGGAAGGACCTCTGGAAACACCATATATTTT
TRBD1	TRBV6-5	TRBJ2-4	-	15	CASSYSGQAKNIQYF	TGTGCCAGCAGTTACTCGGGACAGGCCAAAAACATTCAGTACTTC
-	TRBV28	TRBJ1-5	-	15	CASRQDIYSNQPQHF	TGTGCCAGCAGACAGGACATTTATAGCAATCAGCCCCAGCATTTT
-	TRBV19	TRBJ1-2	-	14	CASSTTGTRIGYTF	TGTGCCAGTAGTACCACCGGGACTCGGATTGGCTACACCTTC
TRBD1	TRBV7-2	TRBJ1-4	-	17	CASSDPGQAAINEKLFF	TGTGCCAGCAGCGACCCGGGACAGGCCGCAATTAATGAAAAACTGTTTTTT
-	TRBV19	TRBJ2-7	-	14	CASSTDSYSYEQYF	TGTGCCAGTAGTACGGACAGCTACTCCTACGAGCAGTACTTC
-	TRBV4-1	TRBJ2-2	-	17	CASSQGLGGGGTGELFF	TGCGCCAGCAGCCAAGGGTTAGGGGGAGGTGGGACCGGGGAGCTGTTTTTT
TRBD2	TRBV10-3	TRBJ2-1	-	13	CAISTGTSNEQFF	TGTGCCATCAGCACCGGGACTAGCAATGAGCAGTTCTTC
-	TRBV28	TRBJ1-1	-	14	CASTPPIMNTEAFF	TGTGCCAGCACTCCCCCGATCATGAACACTGAAGCTTTCTTT
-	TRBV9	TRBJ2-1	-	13	CASSPSAYNEQFF	TGTGCCAGCAGCCCTAGCGCCTACAATGAGCAGTTCTTC
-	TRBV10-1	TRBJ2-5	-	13	CASSEDPQETQYF	TGCGCCAGCAGTGAGGATCCCCAAGAGACCCAGTACTTC
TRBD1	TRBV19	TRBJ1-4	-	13	CASSKDRGEKLFF	TGTGCCAGTAGTAAGGACAGGGGTGAAAAACTGTTTTTT
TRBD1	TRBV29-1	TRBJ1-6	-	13	CSVADRANSPLHF	TGCAGCGTTGCGGACAGGGCGAATTCACCCCTCCACTTT
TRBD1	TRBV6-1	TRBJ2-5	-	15	CASSEGQGVQETQYF	TGTGCCAGCAGTGAGGGACAGGGGGTCCAAGAGACCCAGTACTTC
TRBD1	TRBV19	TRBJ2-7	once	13	CASSGTVSYEQYF	TGTGCCAGTAGTGGGACAGTGAGCTACGAGCAGTACTTC
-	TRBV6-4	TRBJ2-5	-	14	CASSDRREAKTQYF	TGTGCCAGCAGTGACCGCCGTGAGGCGAAGACCCAGTACTTC
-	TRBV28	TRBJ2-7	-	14	CASSLAAPTGEQYF	TGTGCCAGCAGTTTAGCCGCCCCGACTGGGGAGCAGTACTTC
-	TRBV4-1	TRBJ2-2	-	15	CASSLLGRTNGELFF	TGCGCCAGCAGCCTCCTTGGGAGGACGAACGGGGAGCTGTTTTTT
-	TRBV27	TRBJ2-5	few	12	CASSLSRETQYF	TGTGCCAGCAGTTTATCTCGGGAGACCCAGTACTTC
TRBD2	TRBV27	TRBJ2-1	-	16	CASSLDGSGRVNEQFF	TGTGCCAGCAGTTTAGACGGAAGCGGGAGGGTGAATGAGCAGTTCTTC
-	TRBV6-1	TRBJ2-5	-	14	CASSGRALYGTQYF	TGTGCCAGCAGTGGGAGGGCCCTATACGGGACCCAGTACTTC
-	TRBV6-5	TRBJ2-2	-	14	CASIQTGDTGELFF	TGTGCCAGCATCCAGACCGGGGACACCGGGGAGCTGTTTTTT
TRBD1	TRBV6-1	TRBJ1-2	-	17	CASSVGPPGQGAYGYTF	TGTGCCAGCAGTGTTGGCCCTCCGGGACAGGGGGCCTATGGCTACACCTTC
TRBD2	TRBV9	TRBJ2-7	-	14	CASSVQGGSYEQYF	TGTGCCAGCAGCGTGCAGGGAGGGTCCTACGAGCAGTACTTC
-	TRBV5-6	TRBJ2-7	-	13	CASSLAGTHEQYF	TGTGCCAGCAGCTTGGCTGGCACCCACGAGCAGTACTTC
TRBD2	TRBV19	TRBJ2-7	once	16	CASSISGGSSSYEQYF	TGTGCCAGTAGTATCTCGGGAGGCTCGAGCTCCTACGAGCAGTACTTC
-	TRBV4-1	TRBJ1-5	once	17	CASSQDLRTFSNQPQHF	TGCGCCAGCAGCCAAGATCTAAGGACGTTTAGCAATCAGCCCCAGCATTTT
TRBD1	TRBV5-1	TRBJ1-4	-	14	CASSNGQGSEKLFF	TGCGCCAGCAGCAACGGACAGGGAAGTGAAAAACTGTTTTTT
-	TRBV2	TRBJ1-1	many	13	CASSGFKGFQAFF	TGTGCCAGCAGTGGGTTCAAGGGCTTTCAGGCTTTCTTT
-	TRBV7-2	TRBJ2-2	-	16	CASSPTRMRNTGELFF	TGTGCCAGCAGCCCTACCAGGATGAGAAACACCGGGGAGCTGTTTTTT
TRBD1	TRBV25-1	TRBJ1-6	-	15	CASSARTGGDSPLHF	TGTGCCAGCAGTGCCCGGACAGGGGGCGATTCACCCCTCCACTTT
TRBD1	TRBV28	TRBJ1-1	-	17	CASSLLGTGGTDFEAFF	TGTGCCAGCAGTTTATTAGGGACAGGAGGAACGGACTTTGAAGCTTTCTTT
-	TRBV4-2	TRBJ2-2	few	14	CASSQGPNTGELFF	TGTGCCAGCAGCCAAGGGCCAAACACCGGGGAGCTGTTTTTT
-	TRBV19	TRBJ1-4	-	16	CASSIGGRGRNEKLFF	TGTGCCAGTAGTATAGGTGGTCGGGGGAGGAATGAAAAACTGTTTTTT
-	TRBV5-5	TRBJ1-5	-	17	CASSFLVTDYSNQPQHF	TGTGCCAGCAGCTTCCTTGTGACAGATTATAGCAATCAGCCCCAGCATTTT
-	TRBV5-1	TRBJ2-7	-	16	CASTGITGLNSYEQYF	TGCGCCAGCACGGGTATCACAGGGCTAAACTCCTACGAGCAGTACTTC
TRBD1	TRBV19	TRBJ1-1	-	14	CASSPSPGQTEAFF	TGTGCCAGTAGTCCTTCCCCGGGACAGACTGAAGCTTTCTTT
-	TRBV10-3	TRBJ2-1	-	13	CAISEKGDNEQFF	TGTGCCATCAGTGAAAAGGGGGACAATGAGCAGTTCTTC
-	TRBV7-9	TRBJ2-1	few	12	CASSSFRIEQFF	TGTGCCAGCAGCTCGTTTCGAATAGAGCAGTTCTTC
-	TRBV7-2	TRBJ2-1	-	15	CASSLAAASYNEQFF	TGTGCCAGCAGCTTAGCAGCGGCAAGCTACAATGAGCAGTTCTTC
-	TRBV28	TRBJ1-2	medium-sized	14	CASGTRGAYYGYTF	TGTGCCAGTGGGACAAGGGGAGCCTACTATGGCTACACCTTC
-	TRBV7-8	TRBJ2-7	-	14	CASSRGVPTVEQYF	TGTGCCAGCTCTAGAGGGGTCCCTACCGTCGAGCAGTACTTC
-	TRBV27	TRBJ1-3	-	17	CASSLMEHRVSGNTIYF	TGTGCCAGCAGTTTAATGGAACACCGGGTCTCTGGAAACACCATATATTTT
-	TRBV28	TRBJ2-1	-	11	CASSLNDEQFF	TGTGCCAGCAGTTTAAACGATGAGCAGTTCTTC
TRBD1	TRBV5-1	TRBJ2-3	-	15	CASSQTGDSTDTQYF	TGCGCCAGCAGCCAGACAGGGGATAGCACAGATACGCAGTATTTT